The TCR beta chain under discussion was sequenced for a study of blood T cell repertoires in COVID-19 (dated by TCRdb to about 2020). About the study as a whole: The collaborator samples originated in the United States, Italy and Spain and spanned the acute and convalescent phases of COVID-19. The material from the prospective study consisted of cDNA or gDNA derived from T cells, B-cell-depleted T cells, or PBMCs. The dataset comprised deeply sampled blood TCRbeta repertoires from subjects exposed to, actively infected with, or recovered from COVID-19. The repertoires were released in a freely available public database meant as a resource for research on the immune response to SARS-CoV-2. The samples were drawn from two sources: the first 160 participants of the ongoing ImmuneRACE study, and 1,000 to 1,500 subjects contributed by 6 global collaborators. The sample metadata nearly always contained a de-identified subject ID, COVID-19 status, age in years and sex. Where available, HLA class I and class II types were taken from metadata supplied by the sample provider and were not determined by assay-based typing. Overall results and qualifications from the work: The amount of clinical and demographic metadata varied by source and participant and was provided uncurated.

The collaborating institutions used their own protocols to collect whole blood in K2EDTA tubes. For TCRbeta analysis, collaborators shipped samples as frozen whole blood, isolated PBMCs, or DNA extracted from either of those sample types. The immunoSEQ Assay, a bias-controlled multiplex PCR, was used to amplify TCRbeta CDR3 regions from genomic DNA. In the original analysis: The number of nucleated cells in each sample was estimated by amplification of reference gene primers within the assay. To quantify the absolute abundance of each unique TCRbeta CDR3 rearrangement, sequence reads were collapsed and filtered. For each sample, productive Simpson clonality was calculated as the square root of Simpson's diversity index over productive rearrangements. TCRdb provides this immuneACCESS table in a form limited to in-frame rearrangements. Some clones are lacking; in checked studies, under half of them reflect an unresolved V gene, and why the rest are absent is not known. V, J and clone size derive from that table, while D and trimming were established from the DNA sequence. The sample profile shows 170,000 or so clones; about 88% of them were found once. 2.7% of the sample is in the top ten clones.

On this clone itself: Its antigen remains undetermined. One base away there is no much larger clone; base qualities are not given.

Including the terminal cysteine and phenylalanine, the CDR3 comprises 15 residues. Just the 45-base CDR3 DNA is kept, in frame starting at base 1. CDR1 and CDR2, looked up from the germline V gene, are KGHSH and LQKENI. V is shortened by 4 bases, J by 0 bases, and the region joining them spans 11 bases. This receptor chain uses TRBV18 and TRBJ2-3; the D segment could be TRBD1, given 6 matching bases. The sequenced sample consisted of peripheral blood. This clonotype was obtained from a middle-aged man with active or convalescent COVID-19. The sequence in DNA is TGTGCCAGCTCACTCGGGACACTTAGCACAGATACGCAGTATTTT. This gives the protein CASSLGTLSTDTQYF.